This T cell receptor beta chain originates from a study of CD8 T cells in ankylosing spondylitis. MiXCR, applied by TCRdb to the 5' RACE reads, yields one record per CDR3 protein. This sample carries 450,000 to 550,000 distinct CDR3 sequences, 5.3% of them seen once, and the ten largest clones take roughly 3.5%. This clonotype has ten or more counts. Its antigen is unknown. Study observations and caveats: A TCR beta motif made of about 8 highly homologous variants seemed typical of ankylosing spondylitis blood.

The sample comprised blood, either unsorted or a sorted T cell fraction (not recorded which). The receptor's source is a male donor with ankylosing spondylitis.

CDR3 coding DNA: TGTGCCACCAGTGATTTTTCTACCGGTCATATTGGCTACACCTTC. As protein: CATSDFSTGHIGYTF. The genes are TRBV24-1 and TRBJ1-2, with D hard to call. Trimming took off 1 base at V and 7 bases at J, with 15 bases between the two ends. CDR1 KGHDR and CDR2 SFDVKD come from the germline V gene. CDR3 length equals 15 residues.